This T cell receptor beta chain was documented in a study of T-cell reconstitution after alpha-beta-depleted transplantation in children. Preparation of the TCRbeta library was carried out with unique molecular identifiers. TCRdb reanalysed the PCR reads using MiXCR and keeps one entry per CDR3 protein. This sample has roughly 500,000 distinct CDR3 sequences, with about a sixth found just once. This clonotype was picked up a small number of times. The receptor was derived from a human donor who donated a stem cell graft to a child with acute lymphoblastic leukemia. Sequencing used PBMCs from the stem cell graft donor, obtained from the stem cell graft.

The CDR3: CASSLALPNEQFF. The CDR3 DNA reads as TGCGCCAGCAGCTTGGCCTTGCCCAATGAGCAGTTCTTC. The J gene is TRBJ2-1, the V gene TRBV5-1; D ambiguous. The CDR3 sequence is 13 residues long. CDR1 is SGHRS, CDR2 YFSETQ, per germline. V lost 0 bases and J lost 6, with 7 bases in between.